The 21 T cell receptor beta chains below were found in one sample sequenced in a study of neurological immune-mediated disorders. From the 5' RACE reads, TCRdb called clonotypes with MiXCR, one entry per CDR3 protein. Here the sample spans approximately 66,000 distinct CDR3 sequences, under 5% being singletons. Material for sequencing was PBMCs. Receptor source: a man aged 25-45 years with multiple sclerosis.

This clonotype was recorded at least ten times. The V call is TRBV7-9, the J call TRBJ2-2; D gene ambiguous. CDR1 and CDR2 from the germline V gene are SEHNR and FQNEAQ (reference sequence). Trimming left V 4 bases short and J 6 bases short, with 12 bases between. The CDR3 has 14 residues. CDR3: CASSSGGGPGELFF. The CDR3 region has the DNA TGTGCCAGCAGCTCGGGTGGTGGGCCCGGGGAGCTGTTTTTT. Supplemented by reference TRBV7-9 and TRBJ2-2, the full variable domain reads DTGVSQNPRHKITKRGQNVTFRCDPISEHNRLYWYRQTLGQGPEFLTYFQNEAQLEKSRLLSDRFSAERPKGSFSTLEIQRTEQGDSAMYLCASSSGGGPGELFFGEGSRLTVL.

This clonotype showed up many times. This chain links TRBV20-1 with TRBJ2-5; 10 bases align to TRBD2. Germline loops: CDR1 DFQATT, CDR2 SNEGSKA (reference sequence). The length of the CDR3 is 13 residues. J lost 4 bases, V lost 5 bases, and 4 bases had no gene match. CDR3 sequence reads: CSAGTSVRETQYF. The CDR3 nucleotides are TGCAGTGCTGGGACTAGCGTCCGAGAGACCCAGTACTTC.

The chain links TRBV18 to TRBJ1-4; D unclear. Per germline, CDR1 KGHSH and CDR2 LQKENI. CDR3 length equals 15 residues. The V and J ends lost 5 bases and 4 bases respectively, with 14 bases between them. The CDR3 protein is CASSFVSRDNEKLFF. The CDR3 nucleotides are TGTGCCAGCTCATTCGTTTCCCGGGATAATGAAAAACTGTTTTTT.

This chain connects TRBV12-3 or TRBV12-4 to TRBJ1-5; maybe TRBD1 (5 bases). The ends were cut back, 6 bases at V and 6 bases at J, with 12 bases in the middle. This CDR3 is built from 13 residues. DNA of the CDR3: TGTGCCAGCAGCGGGGGAAACAGTCAGCCCCAGCATTTT. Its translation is CASSGGNSQPQHF.

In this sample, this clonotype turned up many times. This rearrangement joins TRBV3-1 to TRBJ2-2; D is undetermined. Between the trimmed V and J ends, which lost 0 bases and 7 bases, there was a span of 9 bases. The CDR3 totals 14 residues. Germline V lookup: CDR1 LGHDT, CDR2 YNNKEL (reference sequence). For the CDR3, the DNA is TGTGCCAGCAGCCAAGAATTCCGGAACGGGGAGCTGTTTTTT. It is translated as CASSQEFRNGELFF.

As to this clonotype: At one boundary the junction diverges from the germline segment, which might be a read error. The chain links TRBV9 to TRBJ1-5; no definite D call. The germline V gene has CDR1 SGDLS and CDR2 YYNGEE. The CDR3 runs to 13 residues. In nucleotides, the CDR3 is TGTGCCAGCGCTGCCTCCCCGGTTCAGCCCCAGAATTTT. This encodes CASAASPVQPQNF.

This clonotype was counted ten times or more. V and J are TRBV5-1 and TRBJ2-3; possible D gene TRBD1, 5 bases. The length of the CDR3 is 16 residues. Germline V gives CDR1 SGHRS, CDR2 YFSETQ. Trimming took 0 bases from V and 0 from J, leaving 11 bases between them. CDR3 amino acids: CASSLVQGPSTDTQYF. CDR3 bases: TGCGCCAGCAGCTTGGTTCAGGGTCCTAGCACAGATACGCAGTATTTT.

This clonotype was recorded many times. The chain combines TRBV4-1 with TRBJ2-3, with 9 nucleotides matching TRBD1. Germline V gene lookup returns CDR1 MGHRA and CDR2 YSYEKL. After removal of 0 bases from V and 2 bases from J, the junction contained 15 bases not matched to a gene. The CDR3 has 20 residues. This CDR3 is CASSQDRPPFRTGDTDTQYF. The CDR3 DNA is TGCGCCAGCAGCCAAGATAGGCCCCCTTTCCGGACAGGGGACACAGATACGCAGTATTTT.

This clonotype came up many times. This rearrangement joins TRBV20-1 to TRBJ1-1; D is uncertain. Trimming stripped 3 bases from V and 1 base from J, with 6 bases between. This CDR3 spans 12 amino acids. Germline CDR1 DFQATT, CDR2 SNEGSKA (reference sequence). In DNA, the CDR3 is TGCAGTGCTAGCTCACAGAACACTGAAGCTTTCTTT. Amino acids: CSASSQNTEAFF.

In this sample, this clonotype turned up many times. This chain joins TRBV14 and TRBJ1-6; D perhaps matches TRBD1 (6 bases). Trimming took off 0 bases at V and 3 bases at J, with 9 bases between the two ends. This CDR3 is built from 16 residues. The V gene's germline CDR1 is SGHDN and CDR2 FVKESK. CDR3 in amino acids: CASSQEGRGYNSPLHF. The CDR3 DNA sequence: TGTGCCAGCAGCCAAGAGGGCAGGGGCTATAATTCACCCCTCCACTTT.

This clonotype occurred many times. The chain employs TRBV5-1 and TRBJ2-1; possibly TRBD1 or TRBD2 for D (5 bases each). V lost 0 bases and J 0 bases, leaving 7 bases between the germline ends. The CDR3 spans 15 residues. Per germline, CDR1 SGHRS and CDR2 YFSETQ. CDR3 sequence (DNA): TGCGCCAGCAGCTTGGAGGGGAGCTCCTACAATGAGCAGTTCTTC. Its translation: CASSLEGSSYNEQFF. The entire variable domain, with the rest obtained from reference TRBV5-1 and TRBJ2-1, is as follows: KAGVTQTPRYLIKTRGQQVTLSCSPISGHRSVSWYQQTPGQGLQFLFEYFSETQRNKGNFPGRFSGRQFSNSRSEMNVSTLELGDSALYLCASSLEGSSYNEQFFGPGTRLTVL.

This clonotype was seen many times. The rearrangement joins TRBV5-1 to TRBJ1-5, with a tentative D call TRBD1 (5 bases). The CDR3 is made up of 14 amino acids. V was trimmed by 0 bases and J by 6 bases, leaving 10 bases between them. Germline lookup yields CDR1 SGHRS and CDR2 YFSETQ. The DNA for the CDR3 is TGCGCCAGCAGCTTGGCAGGGTCTGGTCAGCCCCAGCATTTT. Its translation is CASSLAGSGQPQHF.

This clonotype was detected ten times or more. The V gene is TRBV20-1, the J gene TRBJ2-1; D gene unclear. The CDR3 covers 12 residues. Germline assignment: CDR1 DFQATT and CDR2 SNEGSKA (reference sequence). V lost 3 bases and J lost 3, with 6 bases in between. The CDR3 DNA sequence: TGCAGTGCTAGGGCAGGCTACAATGAGCAGTTCTTC. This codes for CSARAGYNEQFF.

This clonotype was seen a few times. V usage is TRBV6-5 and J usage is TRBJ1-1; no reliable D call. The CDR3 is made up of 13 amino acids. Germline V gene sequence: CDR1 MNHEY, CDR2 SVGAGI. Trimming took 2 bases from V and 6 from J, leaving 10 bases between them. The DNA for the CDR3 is TGTGCCAGCAGTTACGGAGCGACACCTGAAGCTTTCTTT. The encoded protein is CASSYGATPEAFF.

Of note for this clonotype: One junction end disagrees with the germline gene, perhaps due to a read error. The CDR3 loop is CASGQVPLGRVNTEAFF. The CDR3, as DNA: TGCGCCAGCGGCCAAGTCCCTCTTGGACGGGTGAACACTGAAGCTTTCTTT. The chain carries TRBV4-1 and TRBJ1-1; D unclear. The V gene's germline CDR1 is MGHRA and CDR2 YSYEKL. This CDR3 is 17 amino acids long.

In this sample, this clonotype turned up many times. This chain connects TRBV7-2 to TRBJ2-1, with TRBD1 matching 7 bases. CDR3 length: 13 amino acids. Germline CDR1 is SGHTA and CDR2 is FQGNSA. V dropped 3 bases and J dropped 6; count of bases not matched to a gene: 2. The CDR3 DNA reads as TGTGCCAGCAGCTTTGCAGGGGGCAATGAGCAGTTCTTC. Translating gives CASSFAGGNEQFF.

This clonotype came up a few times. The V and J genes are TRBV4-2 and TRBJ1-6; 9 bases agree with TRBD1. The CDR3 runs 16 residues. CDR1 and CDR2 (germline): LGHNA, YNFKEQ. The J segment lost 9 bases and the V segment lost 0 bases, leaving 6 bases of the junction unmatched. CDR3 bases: TGTGCCAGCAGCCAAGACAGGAAACAGGGGGCTTCACCCCTCCACTTT. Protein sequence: CASSQDRKQGASPLHF.

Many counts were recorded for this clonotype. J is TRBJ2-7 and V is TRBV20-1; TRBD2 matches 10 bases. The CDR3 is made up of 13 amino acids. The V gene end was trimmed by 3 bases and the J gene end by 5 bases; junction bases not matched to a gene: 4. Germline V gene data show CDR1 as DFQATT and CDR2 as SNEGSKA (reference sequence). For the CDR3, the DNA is TGCAGTGCTAGTCCTAGCGGGGGCGACGAGCAGTACTTC. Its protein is CSASPSGGDEQYF.

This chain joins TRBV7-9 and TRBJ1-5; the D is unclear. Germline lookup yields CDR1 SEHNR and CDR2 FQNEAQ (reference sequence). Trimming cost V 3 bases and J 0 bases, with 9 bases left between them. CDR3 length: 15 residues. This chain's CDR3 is CASSLMGNSNQPQHF. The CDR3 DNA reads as TGTGCCAGCAGCTTGATGGGGAATAGCAATCAGCCCCAGCATTTT.

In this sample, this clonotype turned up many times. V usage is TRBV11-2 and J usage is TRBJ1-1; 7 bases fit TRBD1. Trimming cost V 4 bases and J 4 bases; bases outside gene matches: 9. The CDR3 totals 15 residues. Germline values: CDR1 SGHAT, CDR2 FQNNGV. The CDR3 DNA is TGTGCCAGCAGCTCCGAGACAGGGCGTAGCACTGAAGCTTTCTTT. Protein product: CASSSETGRSTEAFF.

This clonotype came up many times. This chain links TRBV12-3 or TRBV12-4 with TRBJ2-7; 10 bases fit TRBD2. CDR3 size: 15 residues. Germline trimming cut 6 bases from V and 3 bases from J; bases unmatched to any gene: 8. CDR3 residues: CASRLAGHYSYEQYF. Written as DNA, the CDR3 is TGTGCCAGCAGACTAGCGGGGCACTATAGCTACGAGCAGTACTTC.